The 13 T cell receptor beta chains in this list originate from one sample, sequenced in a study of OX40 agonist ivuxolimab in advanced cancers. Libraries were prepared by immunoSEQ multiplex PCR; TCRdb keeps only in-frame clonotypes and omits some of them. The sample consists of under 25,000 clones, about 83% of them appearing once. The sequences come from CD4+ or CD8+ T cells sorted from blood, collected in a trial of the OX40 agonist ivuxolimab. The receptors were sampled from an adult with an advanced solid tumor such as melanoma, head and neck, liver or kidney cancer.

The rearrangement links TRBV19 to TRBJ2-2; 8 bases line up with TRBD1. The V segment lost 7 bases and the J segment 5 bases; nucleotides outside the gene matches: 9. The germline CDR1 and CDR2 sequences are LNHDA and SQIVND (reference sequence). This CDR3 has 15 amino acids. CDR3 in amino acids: CASTLGTGSTGELFF. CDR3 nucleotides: TGTGCCAGTACCCTCGGGACAGGTTCTACCGGGGAGCTGTTTTTT.

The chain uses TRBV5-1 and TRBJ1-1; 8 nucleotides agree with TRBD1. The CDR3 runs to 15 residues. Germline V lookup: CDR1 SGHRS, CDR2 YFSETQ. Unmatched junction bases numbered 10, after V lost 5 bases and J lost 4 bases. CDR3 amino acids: CASRHTGGMVTEAFF. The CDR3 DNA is TGCGCCAGCAGACATACAGGGGGTATGGTCACTGAAGCTTTCTTT.

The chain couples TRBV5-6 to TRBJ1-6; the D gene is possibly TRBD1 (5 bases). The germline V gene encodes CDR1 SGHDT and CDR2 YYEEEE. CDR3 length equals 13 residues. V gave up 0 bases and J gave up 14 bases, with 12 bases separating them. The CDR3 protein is CASSLVGTQALHF. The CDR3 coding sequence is TGTGCCAGCAGCTTGGTGGGGACCCAGGCCCTCCACTTT.

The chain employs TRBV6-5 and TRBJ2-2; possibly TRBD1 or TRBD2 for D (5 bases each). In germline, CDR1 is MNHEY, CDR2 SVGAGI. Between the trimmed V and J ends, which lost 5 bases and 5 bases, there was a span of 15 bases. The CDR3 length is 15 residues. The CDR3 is CASSRQRGATGELFF. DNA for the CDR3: TGTGCCAGCAGTCGGCAAAGAGGGGCAACCGGGGAGCTGTTTTTT.

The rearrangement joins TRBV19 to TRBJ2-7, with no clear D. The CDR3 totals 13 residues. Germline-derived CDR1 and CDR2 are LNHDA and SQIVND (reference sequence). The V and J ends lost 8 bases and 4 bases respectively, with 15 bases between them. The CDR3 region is CASGPSLGYEQYF. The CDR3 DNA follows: TGTGCCAGTGGACCTTCTCTGGGGTACGAGCAGTACTTC.

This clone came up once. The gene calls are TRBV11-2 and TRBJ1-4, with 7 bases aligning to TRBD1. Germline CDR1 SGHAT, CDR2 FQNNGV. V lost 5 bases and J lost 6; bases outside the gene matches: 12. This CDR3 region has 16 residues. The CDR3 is CASSQMGRGFDEKLFF. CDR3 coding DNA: TGTGCCAGCAGCCAAATGGGCAGGGGGTTTGATGAAAAACTGTTTTTT. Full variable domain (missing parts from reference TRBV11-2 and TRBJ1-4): EAGVAQSPRYKIIEKRQSVAFWCNPISGHATLYWYQQILGQGPKLLIQFQNNGVVDDSQLPKDRFSAERLKGVDSTLKIQPAKLEDSAVYLCASSQMGRGFDEKLFFGSGTQLSVL.

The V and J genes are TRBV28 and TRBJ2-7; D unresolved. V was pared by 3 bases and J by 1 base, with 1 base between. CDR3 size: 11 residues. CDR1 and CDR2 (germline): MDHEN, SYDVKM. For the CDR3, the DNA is TGTGCCAGCAGTTTTTCCTACGAGCAGTACTTC. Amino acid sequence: CASSFSYEQYF.

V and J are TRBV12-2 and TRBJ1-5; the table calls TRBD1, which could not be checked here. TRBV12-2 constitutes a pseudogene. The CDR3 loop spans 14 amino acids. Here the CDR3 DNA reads TGTGCAAGTCGCGCACAGGGACGAGGTCAGCCCCAGCATTTT. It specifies CASRAQGRGQPQHF.

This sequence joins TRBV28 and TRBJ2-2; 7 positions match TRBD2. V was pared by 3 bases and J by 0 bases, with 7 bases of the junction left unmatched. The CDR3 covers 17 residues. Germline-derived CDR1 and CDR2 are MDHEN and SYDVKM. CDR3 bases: TGTGCCAGCAGTTTGCCAGGACTAGGAGCGAACACCGGGGAGCTGTTTTTT. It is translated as CASSLPGLGANTGELFF.

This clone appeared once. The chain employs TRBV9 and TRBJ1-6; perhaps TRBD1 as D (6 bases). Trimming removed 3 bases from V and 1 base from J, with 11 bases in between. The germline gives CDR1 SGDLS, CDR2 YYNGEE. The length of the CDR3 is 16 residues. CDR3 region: CASSAYRESYNSPLHF. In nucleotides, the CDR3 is TGTGCCAGCAGCGCTTACAGGGAATCCTATAATTCACCCCTCCACTTT. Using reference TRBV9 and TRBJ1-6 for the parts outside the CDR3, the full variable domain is DSGVTQTPKHLITATGQRVTLRCSPRSGDLSVYWYQQSLDQGLQFLIQYYNGEERAKGNILERFSAQQFPDLHSELNLSSLELGDSALYFCASSAYRESYNSPLHFGNGTRLTVT.

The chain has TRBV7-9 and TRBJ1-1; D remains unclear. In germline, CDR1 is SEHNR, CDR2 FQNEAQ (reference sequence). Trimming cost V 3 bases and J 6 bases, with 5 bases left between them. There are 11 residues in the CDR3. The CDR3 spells CASSFVAEAFF. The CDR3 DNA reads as TGTGCCAGCAGCTTTGTGGCTGAAGCTTTCTTT.

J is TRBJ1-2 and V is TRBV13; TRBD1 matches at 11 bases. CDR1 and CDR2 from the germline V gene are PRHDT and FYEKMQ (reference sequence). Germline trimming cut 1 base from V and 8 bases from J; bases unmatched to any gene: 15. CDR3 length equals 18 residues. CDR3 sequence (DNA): TGTGCCAGCAGCTTAGCCGGGACAGGGGGTCATATCCGCGCGGGCTACACCTTC. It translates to CASSLAGTGGHIRAGYTF.

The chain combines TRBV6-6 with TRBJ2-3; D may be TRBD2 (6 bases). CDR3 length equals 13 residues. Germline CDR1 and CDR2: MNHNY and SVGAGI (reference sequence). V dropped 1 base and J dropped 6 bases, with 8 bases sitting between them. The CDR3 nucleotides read TGTGCCAGCAGTTACTTGGAGGGCGATACGCAGTATTTT. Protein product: CASSYLEGDTQYF.